This T cell receptor beta chain was sequenced during a study of blood T cell repertoires in COVID-19. Data came from immunoSEQ multiplex PCR; TCRdb stores just in-frame clones and leaves some out. The sample contains some 44,000 clones, around 79% of which appear only once. V was clipped by 3 bases and J by 5 bases, with 13 bases between them. Germline V gene sequence: CDR1 LGHDT, CDR2 YNNKEL (reference sequence). The length of the CDR3 is 14 residues. There are a few counts of this clone. The chain has TRBV3-1 (or the pseudogene TRBV3-2) and TRBJ1-1; D may be TRBD1 (6 bases). Sample: peripheral blood. The source is a woman in her fifties or sixties with acute or convalescent COVID-19. The CDR3 coding sequence is TGTGCCAGCAGCCAGACGCAGAGGGGGACTGAAGCTTTCTTT. Translating it yields CASSQTQRGTEAFF.